The 26 T cell receptor beta chains below were found in one sample sequenced in a study of OX40 agonist ivuxolimab in advanced cancers. Measured with immunoSEQ multiplex PCR; TCRdb has only the in-frame clones, and not every one. The sample records more than 60,000 clones, around 94% being singletons. Specimen: CD4+ or CD8+ T cells sorted from blood, collected in a trial of the OX40 agonist ivuxolimab. Receptors were obtained from an adult with an advanced solid tumor such as melanoma, head and neck, liver or kidney cancer.

The chain recombines TRBV4-3 with TRBJ1-5, with D uncertain. This CDR3 comprises 13 residues. Trimming took 4 bases from V and 0 from J, leaving 4 bases between them. The V gene's germline CDR1 is LGHNA and CDR2 YSLEER. CDR3 sequence: CASSPSSNQPQHF. In DNA form, the CDR3 reads TGCGCCAGCAGCCCGAGTAGCAATCAGCCCCAGCATTTT.

In this sample, this clone turned up once. The V gene is TRBV5-8, the J gene TRBJ2-1; D unclear. This CDR3 is 14 amino acids long. The V and J ends lost 5 bases and 0 bases respectively, with 9 bases between them. The germline V gene encodes CDR1 SGHTS and CDR2 YDEGEE. CDR3 sequence: CASSRLSSYNEQFF. CDR3 in DNA: TGTGCCAGCAGTCGACTGAGCTCCTACAATGAGCAGTTCTTC. Supplemented by reference TRBV5-8 and TRBJ2-1, the full variable domain reads EAGVTQSPTHLIKTRGQQATLRCSPISGHTSVYWYQQALGLGLQFLLWYDEGEERNRGNFPPRFSGRQFPNYSSELNVNALELEDSALYLCASSRLSSYNEQFFGPGTRLTVL.

The J gene is TRBJ1-2, the V gene TRBV4-3; the D is unclear. The germline V and J ends were trimmed by 1 base and 8 bases, with 14 bases remaining between them. This CDR3 comprises 14 residues. CDR1 LGHNA and CDR2 YSLEER come from the germline V gene. CDR3 loop: CASSQVGGGRGYTF. CDR3 DNA: TGCGCCAGCAGCCAAGTTGGCGGAGGGCGAGGCTACACCTTC.

The V call is TRBV9, the J call TRBJ1-4, with TRBD1 matching 7 bases. Unmatched junction bases numbered 9, after V lost 2 bases and J lost 5 bases. Germline values: CDR1 SGDLS, CDR2 YYNGEE. The CDR3 loop spans 16 amino acids. The CDR3 coding sequence is TGTGCCAGCAGCGTGTCCCGGGACAGCCTCAATGAAAAACTGTTTTTT. Translation: CASSVSRDSLNEKLFF.

The V gene is TRBV5-1, the J gene TRBJ2-2; 11 bases align to TRBD1. The trim removed 4 bases at V and 1 base at J, leaving 6 bases unmatched. Germline loops: CDR1 SGHRS, CDR2 YFSETQ. This CDR3 region has 17 residues. CDR3 sequence reads: CASSPVGQGENTGELFF. The CDR3 nucleotides are TGCGCCAGCAGCCCGGTGGGACAGGGGGAGAACACCGGGGAGCTGTTTTTT.

This chain joins TRBV7-9 and TRBJ1-2, with D possibly being TRBD1 (6 bases). This CDR3 spans 13 amino acids. The germline CDR1 and CDR2 sequences are SEHNR and FQNEAQ (reference sequence). Trimming left V 5 bases short and J 4 bases short, with 11 bases between. The CDR3 protein is CASSPRTAYGYTF. The CDR3 DNA follows: TGTGCCAGCAGCCCACGGACAGCCTATGGCTACACCTTC.

V usage is TRBV7-2 and J usage is TRBJ2-7; no clear D gene. Germline values: CDR1 SGHTA, CDR2 FQGNSA. The CDR3 is 12 residues long. Trimming pared 3 bases from V and 3 bases from J, leaving 6 bases between. CDR3: CASSFILYEQYF. The CDR3 DNA is TGTGCCAGCAGCTTCATCCTCTACGAGCAGTACTTC.

This chain links TRBV19 with TRBJ2-1; 7 nucleotides line up with TRBD2. The CDR3 runs 13 residues. Germline trimming cut 8 bases from V and 5 bases from J; bases unmatched to any gene: 6. Germline V gives CDR1 LNHDA, CDR2 SQIVND (reference sequence). CDR3 DNA sequence: TGTGCCAGTTCGGGAGGTAGACACAATGAGCAGTTCTTC. Translated: CASSGGRHNEQFF.

This clone has just a few counts. The V and J genes are TRBV27 and TRBJ1-5; 7 nucleotides line up with TRBD1. Looked up from germline, CDR1 is MNHEY and CDR2 is SMNVEV (reference sequence). The trim removed 10 bases at V and 2 bases at J, leaving 5 bases unmatched. The CDR3 is 13 residues long. In DNA form, the CDR3 reads TGTGCCACCGGACAGGACGGCAATCAGCCCCAGCATTTT. It specifies CATGQDGNQPQHF.

This rearrangement joins TRBV9 to TRBJ2-7; D gene ambiguous. CDR1 is SGDLS and CDR2 is YYNGEE in the germline V gene. The CDR3 is 12 residues long. V was clipped by 4 bases and J by 7 bases, with 12 bases between them. The CDR3, as DNA: TGTGCCAGCAGCCGAAGTGGGCTTGAGCAGTACTTC. As protein: CASSRSGLEQYF.

CDR3 nucleotides: TGTGCCAGTAGTATCCACCCCGCCGAGCAGTACTTC. Amino acid sequence: CASSIHPAEQYF. The V call is TRBV19, the J call TRBJ2-7; no reliable D call. Germline-derived CDR1 and CDR2 are LNHDA and SQIVND (reference sequence). CDR3 size: 12 residues. V lost 3 bases and J lost 6, with 9 bases in between.

The chain recombines TRBV28 with TRBJ2-5; TRBD1 agrees at 8 bases. Germline loops: CDR1 MDHEN, CDR2 SYDVKM. This CDR3 region has 13 residues. Losses at the gene ends were 5 bases for V and 7 bases for J; bases not matched to a gene: 6. The CDR3 loop reads CASSTRTGPTQYF. Written as DNA, the CDR3 is TGTGCCAGCAGTACCAGGACAGGGCCGACCCAGTACTTC. The whole variable domain, remainder taken from reference TRBV28 and TRBJ2-5, is DVKVTQSSRYLVKRTGEKVFLECVQDMDHENMFWYRQDPGLGLRLIYFSYDVKMKEKGDIPEGYSVSREKKERFSLILESASTNQTSMYLCASSTRTGPTQYFGPGTRLLVL.

The genes are TRBV5-6 and TRBJ2-2; 9 nucleotides align to TRBD1. CDR3 length: 16 amino acids. Trimming at V came to 5 bases and at J to 4 bases, leaving 9 bases not matched to a gene. The germline V gene has CDR1 SGHDT and CDR2 YYEEEE. DNA for the CDR3: TGTGCCAGCAGACCAACAGGGGGCGAATCCACCGGGGAGCTGTTTTTT. Protein sequence: CASRPTGGESTGELFF. Combining the CDR3 with reference TRBV5-6 and TRBJ2-2 gives the whole variable domain DAGVTQSPTHLIKTRGQQVTLRCSPKSGHDTVSWYQQALGQGPQFIFQYYEEEERQRGNFPDRFSGHQFPNYSSELNVNALLLGDSALYLCASRPTGGESTGELFFGEGSRLTVL.

This chain connects TRBV2 to TRBJ2-7, with D perhaps matching TRBD2 (6 bases). The CDR3 consists of 16 residues. From germline, CDR1 is SNHLY and CDR2 FYNNEI. The germline V and J ends were trimmed by 3 bases and 2 bases, with 17 bases remaining between them. This chain's CDR3 is CASSDGSGVRTYEQYF. The CDR3 DNA follows: TGTGCCAGCAGTGATGGTAGCGGCGTCCGAACCTACGAGCAGTACTTC.

The rearrangement uses TRBV19 and TRBJ2-7, with 9 bases fitting TRBD1. V lost 5 bases, J lost 3 bases, and 5 bases stayed unmatched. The germline gives CDR1 LNHDA, CDR2 SQIVND (reference sequence). The CDR3 totals 14 residues. The CDR3 sequence: CASSPGTGYYEQYF. DNA for the CDR3: TGTGCCAGTAGTCCTGGGACAGGGTACTACGAGCAGTACTTC.

This clone was recorded only once. The gene calls are TRBV7-9 and TRBJ2-7; TRBD1 matches at 10 bases. The CDR3 contains 15 residues. CDR1 is SEHNR and CDR2 is FQNEAQ in the germline V gene (reference sequence). Trimming at V came to 5 bases and at J to 2 bases, leaving 6 bases not matched to a gene. The CDR3 loop reads CASSPRQGAPYEQYF. The CDR3 nucleotides read TGTGCCAGCAGCCCCAGACAGGGGGCCCCCTACGAGCAGTACTTC. Together with reference TRBV7-9 and TRBJ2-7, the CDR3 gives the full variable domain: DTGVSQNPRHKITKRGQNVTFRCDPISEHNRLYWYRQTLGQGPEFLTYFQNEAQLEKSRLLSDRFSAERPKGSFSTLEIQRTEQGDSAMYLCASSPRQGAPYEQYFGPGTRLTVT.

This clone was seen only once. The rearrangement uses TRBV9 and TRBJ2-1; D gene ambiguous. Looked up from germline, CDR1 is SGDLS and CDR2 is YYNGEE. V lost 0 bases and J 1 base, leaving 8 bases between the germline ends. There are 15 residues in the CDR3. The CDR3, as DNA: TGTGCCAGCAGCGTAGTAGGATCGTCCTACAATGAGCAGTTCTTC. Translated: CASSVVGSSYNEQFF. The whole variable domain, remainder taken from reference TRBV9 and TRBJ2-1, is DSGVTQTPKHLITATGQRVTLRCSPRSGDLSVYWYQQSLDQGLQFLIQYYNGEERAKGNILERFSAQQFPDLHSELNLSSLELGDSALYFCASSVVGSSYNEQFFGPGTRLTVL.

This chain joins TRBV4-1 and TRBJ2-3, with D unresolved. CDR3 length: 15 residues. Trimming stripped 1 base from V and 0 bases from J, with 8 bases between. CDR1 and CDR2 from the germline V gene are MGHRA and YSYEKL. In DNA form, the CDR3 reads TGCGCCAGCAGCCAAGGCTCCCGTAGCACAGATACGCAGTATTTT. Its protein is CASSQGSRSTDTQYF.

V and J are TRBV10-1 and TRBJ2-1, with a possible D match to TRBD2 (6 bases). This CDR3 spans 13 amino acids. Germline values: CDR1 WNHNN, CDR2 SYGVQD (reference sequence). V was cut by 2 bases and J by 9 bases, with 11 bases left in between. CDR3 coding DNA: TGCGCCAGCAGTGAGCGGGGACTGGGTGAGCAGTTCTTC. Amino acid sequence: CASSERGLGEQFF.

In nucleotides, the CDR3 is TGTGCCAGCAGCAACCGACAGTCCCCTACTTCACCCCTCCACTTT. Protein: CASSNRQSPTSPLHF. The chain carries TRBV21-1 and TRBJ1-6; no DNA check was done on the table's D call, TRBD1. TRBV21-1 is a pseudogene segment. This CDR3 is built from 15 residues.

The chain uses TRBV19 and TRBJ2-7; D tentatively fits TRBD1 or TRBD2 (5 bases each). Germline V gene lookup returns CDR1 LNHDA and CDR2 SQIVND (reference sequence). CDR3 length: 13 amino acids. Trimming shortened V by 7 bases and J by 3 bases, and 13 bases separated the two germline ends. The CDR3 protein is CASTVGDGYEQYF. The CDR3 region has the DNA TGTGCCAGTACAGTAGGGGACGGCTACGAGCAGTACTTC.

The chain carries TRBV4-1 and TRBJ2-7; tentative D call: TRBD1 (6 bases). Per the germline V gene, CDR1 is MGHRA and CDR2 is YSYEKL. Trimming took 4 bases from V and 0 from J, leaving 10 bases between them. The CDR3 loop spans 14 amino acids. CDR3 coding DNA: TGCGCCAGCAGCCCGAGGGGGATCTCCTACGAGCAGTACTTC. Protein product: CASSPRGISYEQYF.

This clone is a singleton in its sample. V usage is TRBV5-6 and J usage is TRBJ2-5; 8 positions match TRBD1. Germline values: CDR1 SGHDT, CDR2 YYEEEE. This CDR3 region has 15 residues. V trimming: 0 bases; J trimming: 5 bases; junction bases outside the gene matches: 6. In nucleotides, the CDR3 is TGTGCCAGCAGCTTGGGAACAGGGGGATTTGAGACCCAGTACTTC. Translated: CASSLGTGGFETQYF.

V usage is TRBV11-2 and J usage is TRBJ2-7, with 7 bases identical to TRBD2. Trimming cost V 1 base and J 2 bases; bases outside gene matches: 5. The CDR3 is made up of 15 amino acids. CDR1 and CDR2 from the germline V gene are SGHAT and FQNNGV. Here the CDR3 reads CASSLGAGVAYEQYF. Written as DNA, the CDR3 is TGTGCCAGCAGCTTAGGGGCGGGAGTGGCCTACGAGCAGTACTTC.

The chain recombines TRBV11-3 with TRBJ2-4; possible D gene TRBD2, 6 bases. Germline V gene data show CDR1 as SGHNT and CDR2 as YENEEA. The CDR3 consists of 15 residues. Trimming stripped 7 bases from V and 2 bases from J, with 15 bases between. The DNA for the CDR3 is TGTGCCAGCACAAGGGAGGAGGTAACCAAAAACATTCAGTACTTC. It is translated as CASTREEVTKNIQYF.

The chain recombines TRBV6-5 with TRBJ2-3, with D hard to call. Deletions cut 2 bases from V and 2 bases from J, with 11 bases between. Germline CDR1 and CDR2: MNHEY and SVGAGI. This CDR3 spans 15 amino acids. CDR3 nucleotide sequence: TGTGCCAGCAGTTACGGGCCTCGACTCACAGATACGCAGTATTTT. It codes for CASSYGPRLTDTQYF.